The 20 T cell receptor beta chains below were found in one sample sequenced in a study of OX40 agonist ivuxolimab in advanced cancers. TCRdb's table, derived via immunoSEQ multiplex PCR, lists solely in-frame clones and lacks some. The table includes 6,000 to 7,000 clones, around 78% detected once. Sequenced material: CD4+ or CD8+ T cells sorted from blood, taken in a trial of the OX40 agonist ivuxolimab. These receptors originate from an adult with an advanced solid tumor such as melanoma, head and neck, liver or kidney cancer.

This clone was seen only a few times. CDR3 amino acids: CASSFTGGQGYGYTF. For the CDR3, the DNA is TGCGCCAGCAGTTTTACAGGGGGCCAAGGCTATGGCTACACCTTC. The chain carries TRBV5-1 and TRBJ1-2, with 9 nucleotides matching TRBD1. After removal of 5 bases from V and 4 bases from J, the junction contained 9 bases not matched to a gene. From germline, CDR1 is SGHRS and CDR2 YFSETQ. The CDR3 has 15 amino acids.

This sequence joins TRBV4-1 and TRBJ1-6; D is unresolved. The CDR3 loop spans 19 amino acids. Looked up from germline, CDR1 is MGHRA and CDR2 is YSYEKL. V lost 0 bases to trimming and J lost 0 bases, with 15 bases between them. The CDR3, as DNA: TGCGCCAGCAGCCAAGACGCATCCCAAACCAGCTCCTATAATTCACCCCTCCACTTT. Protein product: CASSQDASQTSSYNSPLHF.

The chain uses TRBV9 and TRBJ1-3, with 7 bases lining up with TRBD1. The CDR3 runs to 14 residues. The trim removed 3 bases at V and 2 bases at J, leaving 2 bases unmatched. CDR1 is SGDLS and CDR2 is YYNGEE in the germline V gene. The CDR3 DNA is TGTGCCAGCAGCGGAGGGACAGCTGGAAACACCATATATTTT. Amino acids: CASSGGTAGNTIYF. The full variable domain, completed using reference TRBV9 and TRBJ1-3, is DSGVTQTPKHLITATGQRVTLRCSPRSGDLSVYWYQQSLDQGLQFLIQYYNGEERAKGNILERFSAQQFPDLHSELNLSSLELGDSALYFCASSGGTAGNTIYFGEGSWLTVV.

The V and J genes are TRBV4-3 and TRBJ1-1; no definite D call. Per germline, CDR1 LGHNA and CDR2 YSLEER. V lost 0 bases, J lost 1 base, and 12 bases lay in between. The CDR3 runs 16 residues. The CDR3 sequence is CASSQDHNDWNTEAFF. CDR3 coding DNA: TGCGCCAGCAGCCAAGATCATAACGACTGGAACACTGAAGCTTTCTTT.

On this clone itself: One end of the junction fails to match germline, which may point to a read error. The rearrangement links TRBV7-9 to TRBJ1-2, with D maybe TRBD1 (5 bases). The CDR3 length is 15 residues. CDR1 is SEHNR and CDR2 is FQNEAQ in the germline V gene (reference sequence). The CDR3 sequence: CASSPDPTDNYGYTF. The CDR3 nucleotides read TGCGCCAGCAGCCCCGATCCGACAGATAACTATGGCTACACCTTC.

The chain combines TRBV4-1 with TRBJ2-5; 12 positions agree with TRBD2. There are 16 residues in the CDR3. From germline, CDR1 is MGHRA and CDR2 YSYEKL. The J segment lost 4 bases and the V segment lost 3 bases, leaving 6 bases of the junction unmatched. The CDR3 sequence: CASSHASGGARETQYF. CDR3 nucleotide sequence: TGCGCCAGCAGCCATGCTAGCGGGGGGGCACGAGAGACCCAGTACTTC.

CDR3 nucleotide sequence: TGTGCCAGCAGTGACTCCACTGAAGCTTTCTTT. Translated: CASSDSTEAFF. The J gene is TRBJ1-1, the V gene TRBV28; the D is unclear. The CDR3 runs to 11 residues. Trimming cost V 5 bases and J 4 bases, with 5 bases left between them. Per germline, CDR1 MDHEN and CDR2 SYDVKM.

The chain links TRBV7-9 to TRBJ2-1; 7 bases are a match to TRBD2. The V and J ends lost 6 bases and 2 bases, in that order; junction bases with no gene match: 7. Germline CDR1 and CDR2: SEHNR and FQNEAQ (reference sequence). There are 15 residues in the CDR3. The CDR3 DNA is TGTGCCAGCAGTCCCCCCGGGGGGACCTACAATGAGCAGTTCTTC. Translation gives CASSPPGGTYNEQFF.

The chain uses TRBV27 and TRBJ2-6; D is possibly TRBD1 (5 bases). This CDR3 region has 19 residues. Between the trimmed V and J ends, which lost 1 base and 0 bases, there was a span of 16 bases. Germline CDR1 and CDR2: MNHEY and SMNVEV (reference sequence). CDR3 sequence (DNA): TGTGCCAGCAGTTTATTAGGGGCCCTCCTTCCCTCTGGGGCCAACGTCCTGACTTTC. This gives the protein CASSLLGALLPSGANVLTF.

This rearrangement joins TRBV4-1 to TRBJ2-7; D may correspond to TRBD1 or TRBD2 (5 bases each). CDR1 is MGHRA and CDR2 is YSYEKL in the germline V gene. V lost 2 bases, J lost 5 bases, and 7 bases lay in between. The CDR3 has 12 amino acids. This chain's CDR3 is CASSQQGDEQYF. The CDR3 bases are TGCGCCAGCAGCCAACAGGGAGACGAGCAGTACTTC.

J is TRBJ2-7 and V is TRBV7-2; D is ambiguous. This CDR3 has 12 amino acids. Germline V gives CDR1 SGHTA, CDR2 FQGNSA. V was pared by 2 bases and J by 3 bases, with 5 bases between. Here the CDR3 reads CASSLLGYEQYF. The CDR3 coding sequence is TGTGCCAGCAGCTTACTGGGCTACGAGCAGTACTTC.

The V and J genes are TRBV6-5 and TRBJ2-1, with 8 positions matching TRBD2. V shed 6 bases, J shed 0 bases, and the junction held 4 bases outside the gene matches. CDR1 MNHEY and CDR2 SVGAGI come from the germline V gene. The CDR3 loop spans 15 amino acids. The CDR3 DNA follows: TGTGCCAGCAGCCTTACTAGCGGCTCCTACAATGAGCAGTTCTTC. It translates to CASSLTSGSYNEQFF.

The genes are TRBV5-1 and TRBJ1-2, with D perhaps TRBD1 (6 bases). V was shortened by 4 bases and J by 0 bases, with 16 bases between the two germline ends. This CDR3 contains 16 residues. CDR1 is SGHRS, CDR2 YFSETQ, per germline. CDR3 DNA sequence: TGCGCCAGCAGCCGCCTGACAGGCCAAGCTAACTATGGCTACACCTTC. This gives the protein CASSRLTGQANYGYTF.

In nucleotides, the CDR3 is TGTGCCAGCAGCTCAGGCCCCAACACTGAAGCTTTCTTT. Protein sequence: CASSSGPNTEAFF. The chain recombines TRBV7-2 with TRBJ1-1; no clear D gene. This CDR3 region has 13 residues. The ends were cut back, 4 bases at V and 2 bases at J, with 8 bases in the middle. Looked up from germline, CDR1 is SGHTA and CDR2 is FQGNSA.

This rearrangement joins TRBV19 to TRBJ2-2; no reliable D call. Germline CDR1 LNHDA, CDR2 SQIVND (reference sequence). The CDR3 length is 11 residues. V lost 8 bases and J lost 10, with 11 bases in between. CDR3 nucleotides: TGTGCCAGTTCCGCCGGAATGGAGCTGTTTTTT. Protein sequence: CASSAGMELFF.

This clone was counted only a few times. CDR3 nucleotide sequence: TGTGCCAGCTCGAAAGAGGGGGGTTCGTCCTACGAGCAGTACTTC. Residues: CASSKEGGSSYEQYF. This chain uses TRBV6-1 with TRBJ2-7, with D perhaps assigned TRBD1 or TRBD2 (6 bases each). This CDR3 has 15 residues. The germline CDR1 and CDR2 sequences are MNHNS and SASEGT. The V end was cut by 8 bases, the J end by 1 base, with 18 bases between.

This clone is large in the sample. The rearrangement uses TRBV5-6 and TRBJ1-6, with TRBD1 as a possible D gene (5 bases). Between the trimmed V and J ends, which lost 4 bases and 11 bases, there was a span of 31 bases. The germline gives CDR1 SGHDT, CDR2 YYEEEE. The CDR3 consists of 19 residues. The CDR3 protein is CASSLDGHGGRDESTPLHF. The CDR3 DNA follows: TGTGCCAGCAGCCTGGACGGCCATGGGGGAAGGGACGAAAGTACACCCCTCCACTTT.

The V call is TRBV7-6, the J call TRBJ2-3, with D possibly TRBD2 on 6 matching bases. Trimming took off 2 bases at V and 4 bases at J, with 19 bases between the two ends. Germline CDR1 reads SGHVS; CDR2 reads FNYEAQ. The CDR3 is 17 amino acids. The CDR3 here is CASSLRRAGPEADTQYF. CDR3 bases: TGTGCCAGCAGCTTAAGGAGGGCAGGGCCGGAGGCAGATACGCAGTATTTT.

The chain links TRBV7-9 to TRBJ2-7, with 10 bases identical to TRBD1. Losses at the gene ends were 5 bases for V and 7 bases for J; bases not matched to a gene: 8. The CDR3 is made up of 14 amino acids. From germline, CDR1 is SEHNR and CDR2 FQNEAQ (reference sequence). CDR3 coding DNA: TGTGCCAGCAGCCGCATGGGGACAGGGGAAGAGCAGTACTTC. Protein sequence: CASSRMGTGEEQYF.

The chain has TRBV4-1 and TRBJ1-2; no firm D call. Germline CDR1 and CDR2: MGHRA and YSYEKL. V shed 0 bases and J shed 3 bases, with 5 bases lying between them. CDR3 size: 13 residues. The CDR3 DNA sequence: TGCGCCAGCAGCCAAGAATCCTACTATGGCTACACCTTC. Translating it yields CASSQESYYGYTF.